One TCR beta chain is described in this entry. These data belong to a study of T-cell reconstitution after alpha-beta-depleted transplantation in children. Unique molecular identifiers were used to barcode this TCRbeta library. Each CDR3 protein gets one entry after TCRdb re-called the PCR reads with MiXCR. The sample has around 400,000 distinct CDR3 sequences; about 20% are singletons. Between the trimmed V and J ends, which lost 3 bases and 0 bases, there was a span of 10 bases. Germline lookup yields CDR1 SGDLS and CDR2 YYNGEE. The CDR3 sequence is 15 residues long. This TCR derives from a human donor who donated a stem cell graft to a child with acute myeloid leukemia. This chain links TRBV9 with TRBJ1-3; possibly TRBD1 for D (5 bases). The sample consisted of PBMCs from the stem cell graft donor, taken from the stem cell graft. CDR3 in DNA: TGTGCCAGCAGCGAAGGGGCAGGCTCTGGAAACACCATATATTTT. The encoded protein is CASSEGAGSGNTIYF.